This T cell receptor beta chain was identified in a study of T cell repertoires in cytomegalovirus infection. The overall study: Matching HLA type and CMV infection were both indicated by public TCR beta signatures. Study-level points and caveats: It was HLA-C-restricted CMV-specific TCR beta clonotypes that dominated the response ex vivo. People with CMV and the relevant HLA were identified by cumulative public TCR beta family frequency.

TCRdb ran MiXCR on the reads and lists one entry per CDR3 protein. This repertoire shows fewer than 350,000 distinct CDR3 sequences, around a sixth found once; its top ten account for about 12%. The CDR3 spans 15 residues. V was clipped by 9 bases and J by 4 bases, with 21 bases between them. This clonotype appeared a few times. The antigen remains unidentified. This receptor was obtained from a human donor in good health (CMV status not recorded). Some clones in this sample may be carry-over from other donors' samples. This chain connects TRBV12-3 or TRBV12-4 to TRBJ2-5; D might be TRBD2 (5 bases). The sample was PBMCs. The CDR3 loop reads CASKPGRSQRETQYF. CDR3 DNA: TGTGCCAGTAAGCCGGGAAGGTCCCAGAGAGAGACCCAGTACTTC.